Shown below are 27 T cell receptor beta chains from a single sample sequenced in a study of shared clonotypes between healthy human individuals. Naive CD8 cells lacked CD45RO and underwent positive selection for CCR7, leaving out terminally differentiated effector memory CD45RA+ cells. This table comes from immunoSEQ multiplex PCR, and its TCRdb copy is limited to in-frame clones, with some not included. The table records some 600,000 clones, about 96% of them present only once. Sequenced sample: naive CD8+ T cells sorted from blood. All receptors come from a woman aged 25 to 45 in good health.

As DNA, the CDR3 is TGTGCCAGCAGCTTAGGACTAGCGGGAGGGGTGGAGCAGTTCTTC. It is translated as CASSLGLAGGVEQFF. V is TRBV7-2 and J is TRBJ2-1; 14 bases are a match to TRBD2. The CDR3 spans 15 residues. V gave up 1 base and J gave up 10 bases; unmatched junction bases: 3. Germline loops: CDR1 SGHTA, CDR2 FQGNSA.

The genes are TRBV5-6 and TRBJ2-5; D is perhaps TRBD2 (5 bases). The CDR3 sequence is 14 residues long. Trimming took 0 bases from V and 5 from J, leaving 11 bases between them. Germline assignment: CDR1 SGHDT and CDR2 YYEEEE. DNA for the CDR3: TGTGCCAGCAGCTTGGGAGGGCGAGGGGAGACCCAGTACTTC. Translation: CASSLGGRGETQYF.

V is TRBV11-2 and J is TRBJ2-1; no clear D gene. The CDR3 is 13 amino acids. Looked up from germline, CDR1 is SGHAT and CDR2 is FQNNGV. Trimming shortened V by 2 bases and J by 5 bases, and 7 bases separated the two germline ends. The CDR3 DNA reads as TGTGCCAGCAGCTTATGGAGTGACAATGAGCAGTTCTTC. It specifies CASSLWSDNEQFF.

The chain carries TRBV9 and TRBJ2-5, with D uncertain. The length of the CDR3 is 14 residues. Germline assignment: CDR1 SGDLS and CDR2 YYNGEE. The V gene lost 4 bases and the J gene lost 0 bases, with 10 bases spanning the gap. The CDR3 DNA is TGTGCCAGCAGCCAAGGGCACAACCAAGAGACCCAGTACTTC. It encodes CASSQGHNQETQYF.

This chain connects TRBV28 to TRBJ2-7; 9 bases align to TRBD1. The V gene's germline CDR1 is MDHEN and CDR2 SYDVKM. The CDR3 has 15 residues. Unmatched junction bases numbered 11, after V lost 5 bases and J lost 6 bases. DNA of the CDR3: TGTGCCAGCAGTCAAAGCCCGACAGGGGGGATCGAGCAGTACTTC. Protein product: CASSQSPTGGIEQYF.

V is TRBV2 and J is TRBJ1-3; D uncertain. CDR1 is SNHLY, CDR2 FYNNEI, per germline. V lost 8 bases, J lost 0 bases, and 8 bases lay in between. The CDR3 consists of 13 residues. CDR3 region: CASLRFSGNTIYF. CDR3 sequence (DNA): TGTGCCAGCCTCAGGTTCTCTGGAAACACCATATATTTT.

This clone was seen only once. The J gene is TRBJ2-1, the V gene TRBV11-2; 9 bases fit TRBD2. CDR1 is SGHAT, CDR2 FQNNGV, per germline. CDR3 size: 17 residues. J gave up 0 bases and V 3 bases, and 6 bases lay outside the gene matches. The CDR3 coding sequence is TGTGCCAGCAGCTTTTCCTTAGCGGGAGTCTCCTACAATGAGCAGTTCTTC. Its translation: CASSFSLAGVSYNEQFF.

The V call is TRBV28, the J call TRBJ2-1, with 7 nucleotides matching TRBD1. The CDR3 is 14 residues long. In germline, CDR1 is MDHEN, CDR2 SYDVKM. J was trimmed by 5 bases and V by 9 bases; bases with no gene match: 10. The CDR3 DNA follows: TGTGCCAGTCTTCGACAGGGTTGGAACAATGAGCAGTTCTTC. Translated: CASLRQGWNNEQFF.

The chain combines TRBV6-5 with TRBJ2-1, with 7 bases matching TRBD1. After removal of 5 bases from V and 7 bases from J, the junction contained 11 bases not matched to a gene. The length of the CDR3 is 15 residues. Germline CDR1 and CDR2: MNHEY and SVGAGI. As DNA, the CDR3 is TGTGCCAGCAGTCACGACAGGGCCTCTTGGAATGAGCAGTTCTTC. It codes for CASSHDRASWNEQFF.

The chain recombines TRBV2 with TRBJ1-5; the D is unclear. This CDR3 comprises 15 residues. V was shortened by 7 bases and J by 0 bases, with 13 bases between the two germline ends. Germline CDR1 reads SNHLY; CDR2 reads FYNNEI. CDR3: CASTRGGISNQPQHF. The CDR3 DNA reads as TGTGCCAGCACCCGAGGAGGGATTAGCAATCAGCCCCAGCATTTT.

The chain couples TRBV29-1 to TRBJ2-7; no clear D gene. Per the germline V gene, CDR1 is SQVTM and CDR2 is ANQGSEA. The CDR3 has 11 amino acids. Trimming removed 6 bases from V and 2 bases from J, with 8 bases in between. Written as DNA, the CDR3 is TGCAGCGTCGAGTCCCCCTACGAGCAGTACTTC. Its translation: CSVESPYEQYF.

This clone was seen only once. This rearrangement joins TRBV27 to TRBJ2-5; TRBD1 agrees at 7 bases. The DNA end is more similar to TRBJ2-7, so the J call may be wrong. The CDR3 loop spans 13 amino acids. CDR1 and CDR2 (germline): MNHEY, SMNVEV (reference sequence). The CDR3 region is CASSLGTVYEQYF. The CDR3 DNA reads as TGTGCCAGCAGTCTCGGGACAGTCTACGAGCAGTACTTC.

This chain links TRBV29-1 with TRBJ2-6; D remains ambiguous. This CDR3 spans 17 amino acids. Trimming took off 5 bases at V and 0 bases at J, with 17 bases between the two ends. CDR1 is SQVTM and CDR2 is ANQGSEA in the germline V gene. The CDR3 protein is CSVKSGPPDSGANVLTF. For the CDR3, the DNA is TGCAGCGTTAAGTCTGGACCGCCGGACTCTGGGGCCAACGTCCTGACTTTC.

Comment on this clone: This sample includes further DNA sequences coding for the same CDR3. The gene calls are TRBV4-1 and TRBJ2-5; tentatively, D is TRBD1 or TRBD2 (5 bases each). Germline V gene sequence: CDR1 MGHRA, CDR2 YSYEKL. V dropped 0 bases and J dropped 5 bases, with 7 bases sitting between them. The CDR3 length is 13 residues. The CDR3, as DNA: TGCGCCAGCAGCCAAGACAGGGAGGAGACCCAGTACTTC. Translation gives CASSQDREETQYF.

The chain joins TRBV28 to TRBJ2-1, with TRBD1 matching 8 bases. Trimming cost V 4 bases and J 6 bases; bases outside gene matches: 11. The CDR3 has 16 amino acids. Per germline, CDR1 MDHEN and CDR2 SYDVKM. The CDR3 region has the DNA TGTGCCAGCAGTTCACACCGCAGGGGGCGCCCCAATGAGCAGTTCTTC. Translation gives CASSSHRRGRPNEQFF.

The chain has TRBV7-8 and TRBJ2-5; unclear D gene. The CDR3 is 12 amino acids. V lost 3 bases, J lost 3 bases, and 5 bases lay in between. The germline CDR1 and CDR2 sequences are SGHVS and FQNEAQ. CDR3 coding DNA: TGTGCCAGCAGCTTGGCAGAAGAGACCCAGTACTTC. Translating gives CASSLAEETQYF.

The chain combines TRBV9 with TRBJ1-1; D unclear. The CDR3 length is 15 residues. In germline, CDR1 is SGDLS, CDR2 YYNGEE. V dropped 3 bases and J dropped 1 base, with 13 bases sitting between them. The CDR3 sequence: CASSAEGGGNTEAFF. The CDR3 DNA sequence: TGTGCCAGCAGCGCCGAGGGTGGAGGGAACACTGAAGCTTTCTTT.

Points on this clone: Other DNA variants within this sample encode the same CDR3. The chain has TRBV27 and TRBJ2-7; TRBD2 is a possible D gene (5 bases). This CDR3 comprises 14 residues. Per germline, CDR1 MNHEY and CDR2 SMNVEV (reference sequence). V lost 0 bases to trimming and J lost 3 bases, with 9 bases between them. The CDR3 DNA reads as TGTGCCAGCAGTTTATCCCGGGGTGGCTACGAGCAGTACTTC. It encodes CASSLSRGGYEQYF.

V and J are TRBV27 and TRBJ2-7; no definite D call. Looked up from germline, CDR1 is MNHEY and CDR2 is SMNVEV (reference sequence). The CDR3 has 14 amino acids. The ends were cut back, 6 bases at V and 2 bases at J, with 14 bases in the middle. The CDR3: CASRPEYVAYEQYF. CDR3 DNA: TGTGCCAGCAGGCCCGAGTATGTCGCCTACGAGCAGTACTTC.

This clone was counted only a few times. The chain is built from TRBV28 and TRBJ1-2; D is possibly TRBD1 (6 bases). The CDR3 has 14 residues. Trimming cost V 3 bases and J 5 bases, with 13 bases left between them. Germline values: CDR1 MDHEN, CDR2 SYDVKM. In nucleotides, the CDR3 is TGTGCCAGCAGTTTGGCGGGGGGCGCGTATGGCTACACCTTC. It translates to CASSLAGGAYGYTF.

This chain connects TRBV5-1 to TRBJ2-1; 10 nucleotides agree with TRBD2. Germline V gene sequence: CDR1 SGHRS, CDR2 YFSETQ. The CDR3 totals 15 residues. The V gene end was trimmed by 4 bases and the J gene end by 8 bases; junction bases not matched to a gene: 9. In DNA form, the CDR3 reads TGCGCCAGCAGCATAAGCGGGCTAGCGGGAGATGAGCAGTTCTTC. It specifies CASSISGLAGDEQFF. The variable domain in full, with the rest retrieved from reference TRBV5-1 and TRBJ2-1, is KAGVTQTPRYLIKTRGQQVTLSCSPISGHRSVSWYQQTPGQGLQFLFEYFSETQRNKGNFPGRFSGRQFSNSRSEMNVSTLELGDSALYLCASSISGLAGDEQFFGPGTRLTVL.

The chain combines TRBV19 with TRBJ2-7, with a possible D match to TRBD1 (5 bases). V was trimmed by 5 bases and J by 2 bases, leaving 10 bases between them. This CDR3 is 13 amino acids long. Germline values: CDR1 LNHDA, CDR2 SQIVND (reference sequence). CDR3 in amino acids: CASSSDITYEQYF. The CDR3 bases are TGTGCCAGTAGTTCGGACATCACCTACGAGCAGTACTTC.

This clone has only one observation. The chain is built from TRBV4-2 and TRBJ2-4; D remains ambiguous. There are 15 residues in the CDR3. V dropped 0 bases and J dropped 0 bases, with 6 bases sitting between them. Germline lookup yields CDR1 LGHNA and CDR2 YNFKEQ. The CDR3 DNA follows: TGTGCCAGCAGCCAAGATTATCTAGCCAAAAACATTCAGTACTTC. This sequence encodes CASSQDYLAKNIQYF.

The chain combines TRBV15 with TRBJ1-5; TRBD1 might be the D (5 bases). V gave up 1 base and J gave up 4 bases, with 8 bases separating them. Germline V gene data show CDR1 as LNHNV and CDR2 as YYDKDF (reference sequence). The CDR3 length is 14 residues. CDR3 nucleotide sequence: TGTGCCACCAGCAGAGGGGGGGAAAATCAGCCCCAGCATTTT. Its protein is CATSRGGENQPQHF.

In the case of this clone: This same CDR3 is encoded by further DNA sequences in the sample. The chain couples TRBV9 to TRBJ2-7; 8 nucleotides align to TRBD1. J gave up 0 bases and V 3 bases, and 2 bases lay outside the gene matches. CDR1 is SGDLS and CDR2 is YYNGEE in the germline V gene. The CDR3 sequence is 14 residues long. CDR3 loop: CASSEGQGSYEQYF. CDR3 nucleotides: TGTGCCAGCAGCGAAGGACAGGGCTCCTACGAGCAGTACTTC. The whole variable domain, filled in from reference TRBV9 and TRBJ2-7, reads DSGVTQTPKHLITATGQRVTLRCSPRSGDLSVYWYQQSLDQGLQFLIQYYNGEERAKGNILERFSAQQFPDLHSELNLSSLELGDSALYFCASSEGQGSYEQYFGPGTRLTVT.

The V gene is TRBV6-5, the J gene TRBJ1-2; D ambiguous. V was clipped by 2 bases and J by 4 bases, with 14 bases between them. This CDR3 spans 15 amino acids. Germline V gene lookup returns CDR1 MNHEY and CDR2 SVGAGI. The CDR3 protein is CASSYEAQAVYGYTF. The DNA of the CDR3 is TGTGCCAGCAGTTACGAGGCCCAGGCAGTCTATGGCTACACCTTC.

The chain recombines TRBV19 with TRBJ2-2; tentatively, D is TRBD1 (6 bases). Trimming removed 2 bases at V and 4 bases at J, with 11 bases between. The germline V gene has CDR1 LNHDA and CDR2 SQIVND (reference sequence). This CDR3 spans 15 amino acids. CDR3 sequence: CASSIRDTGTGELFF. For the CDR3, the DNA is TGTGCCAGTAGTATACGGGACACAGGCACCGGGGAGCTGTTTTTT.